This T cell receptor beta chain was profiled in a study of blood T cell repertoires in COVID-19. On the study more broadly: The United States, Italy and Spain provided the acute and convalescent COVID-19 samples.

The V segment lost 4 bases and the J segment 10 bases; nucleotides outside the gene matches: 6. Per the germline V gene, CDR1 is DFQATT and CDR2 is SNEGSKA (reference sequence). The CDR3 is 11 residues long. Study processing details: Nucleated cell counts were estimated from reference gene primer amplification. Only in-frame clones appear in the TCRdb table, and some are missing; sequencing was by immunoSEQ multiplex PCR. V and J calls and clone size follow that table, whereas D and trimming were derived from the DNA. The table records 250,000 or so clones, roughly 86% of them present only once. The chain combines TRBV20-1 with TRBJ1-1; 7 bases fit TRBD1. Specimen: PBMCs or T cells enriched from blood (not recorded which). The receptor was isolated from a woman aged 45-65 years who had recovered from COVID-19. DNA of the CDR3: TGCAGTGCTAAAGACAACAGGGGAGCTTTCTTT. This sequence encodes CSAKDNRGAFF.